The 4 T cell receptor beta chains in this list originate from one sample, sequenced in a study of blood T cell repertoires in COVID-19. Produced via immunoSEQ multiplex PCR; TCRdb's table is partial and in-frame only. The table lists just under 80,000 clones, 80% of them singletons, with under 5% in the top ten. The source material was peripheral blood. The source of these receptors is a woman in her sixties or seventies with acute or convalescent COVID-19.

This rearrangement joins TRBV9 to TRBJ2-2, with 8 bases that match TRBD2. The CDR3 loop spans 16 amino acids. V shed 0 bases and J 3 bases; nucleotides not matched to a gene: 4. Germline V lookup: CDR1 SGDLS, CDR2 YYNGEE. The CDR3 bases are TGTGCCAGCAGCGTAGCTCCTAGCGGGCACACCGGGGAGCTGTTTTTT. This gives the protein CASSVAPSGHTGELFF.

The genes are TRBV24-1 and TRBJ2-1; possibly TRBD2 for D (5 bases). CDR3 length: 16 residues. The V end was cut by 3 bases, the J end by 1 base, with 12 bases between. Germline V CDR1 and CDR2: KGHDR, SFDVKD. The DNA for the CDR3 is TGTGCCACCAGTGATCGAGAAGCGGCATCCTACAATGAGCAGTTCTTC. Translating it yields CATSDREAASYNEQFF.

This clone was detected once. V usage is TRBV20-1 and J usage is TRBJ2-7, with D possibly being TRBD2 (5 bases). Per germline, CDR1 DFQATT and CDR2 SNEGSKA (reference sequence). The CDR3 extends over 11 amino acids. With 3 bases removed from V and 3 bases from J, the gap between germline ends came to 6 bases. The CDR3 bases are TGCAGTGCTAGGGAGGACTACGAGCAGTACTTC. It is translated as CSAREDYEQYF.

The chain couples TRBV1 to TRBJ2-3; whether TRBD2, the table's D call, matches the DNA was not checked. TRBV1 is a pseudogene locus. This CDR3 region has 13 residues. Here the CDR3 reads CTSSQGITDTQYF. As DNA, the CDR3 is TGCACCAGCAGCCAAGGTATCACAGATACGCAGTATTTT.